This TCR beta chain derives from a study of T cells in localized non-small cell lung cancer. V lost 5 bases to trimming and J lost 0 bases, with 17 bases between them. CDR3 length equals 16 residues. Germline CDR1 SGHNT, CDR2 YYREEE (reference sequence). This clone has just a few counts. The antigen remains unidentified. Overall study results and limits: Measurement of T cell clonality placed uninvolved adjacent lung highest, above the level in tumor.

Measured with immunoSEQ multiplex PCR; TCRdb has only the in-frame clones, and not every one. The data show tens of thousands of clones, with about 88% seen just once and 3.5% held by the top ten. The TCR comes from a man aged 18 to 50 with stage I lung adenocarcinoma. Material: peripheral blood, obtained before any cancer treatment. This rearrangement joins TRBV5-4 to TRBJ1-1; D perhaps matches TRBD1 (5 bases). The CDR3 bases are TGTGCCAGCAGTCAAGGACGAGGGGCGGTGAACACTGAAGCTTTCTTT. It yields the protein CASSQGRGAVNTEAFF. Complete variable domain (other parts from reference TRBV5-4 and TRBJ1-1): ETGVTQSPTHLIKTRGQQVTLRCSSQSGHNTVSWYQQALGQGPQFIFQYYREEENGRGNFPPRFSGLQFPNYSSELNVNALELDDSALYLCASSQGRGAVNTEAFFGQGTRLTVV.